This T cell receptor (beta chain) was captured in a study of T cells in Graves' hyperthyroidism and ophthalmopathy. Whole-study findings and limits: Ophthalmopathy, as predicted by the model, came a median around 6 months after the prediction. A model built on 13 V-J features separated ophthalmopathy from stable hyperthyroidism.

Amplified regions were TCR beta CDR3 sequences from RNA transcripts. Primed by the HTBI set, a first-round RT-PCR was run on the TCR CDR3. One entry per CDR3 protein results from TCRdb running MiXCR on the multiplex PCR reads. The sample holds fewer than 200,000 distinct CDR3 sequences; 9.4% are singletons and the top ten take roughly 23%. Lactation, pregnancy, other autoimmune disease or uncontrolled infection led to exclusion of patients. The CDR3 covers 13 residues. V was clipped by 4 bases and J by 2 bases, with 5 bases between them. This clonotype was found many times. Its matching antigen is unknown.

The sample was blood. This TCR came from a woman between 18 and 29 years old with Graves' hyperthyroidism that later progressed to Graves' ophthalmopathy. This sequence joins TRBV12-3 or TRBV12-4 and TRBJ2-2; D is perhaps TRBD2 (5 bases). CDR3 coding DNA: TGTGCCAGCAGTTCTAGCAACACCGGGGAGCTGTTTTTT. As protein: CASSSSNTGELFF.